These T cell receptor beta chains were read from a single sample in a study of glioma-infiltrating T cells after dendritic cell vaccination. Repertoires were generated with immunoSEQ multiplex PCR, while TCRdb's copy carries only in-frame clones and drops some. In the table there are about 58,000 clones, roughly 84% of which are singletons. The specimen was blood, collected after dendritic cell vaccination. These receptors all come from a human donor with glioblastoma. The CDR3 runs from the conserved cysteine through the conserved F or W. The D gene is left open where the match is weak. The size of a clone is reported for some rows only, either as once, few or many, or as a class for expanded clones.

V gene	J gene	clone size	D gene	CDR3 DNA	CDR3 protein
TRBV7-2	TRBJ1-1	-	-	TGTGCCAGCAGCGATAGGGGGAACACTGAAGCTTTCTTT	CASSDRGNTEAFF
TRBV5-8	TRBJ1-4	few	-	TGCGCCAGCAGCCAGAGAGCTAGGCCGATAACTAATGAAAAACTGTTTTTT	CASSQRARPITNEKLFF
TRBV11-3	TRBJ2-2	-	TRBD1	TGTGCCAGCAGCTGCTTTCCGGGACAGGCCTTGAAGGACACCGGGGAGCTGTTTTTT	CASSCFPGQALKDTGELFF
TRBV5-1	TRBJ2-1	-	TRBD2	TGCGCCAGCAGGCCTGGTCTGAGCGGGGGGGCGCCGCGTGAACAGTTCTTC	CASRPGLSGGAPREQFF
TRBV5-6	TRBJ2-5	-	-	TGTGCCAGCAGCTCGCTCCTACAAGAGACCCAGTACTTC	CASSSLLQETQYF
TRBV13	TRBJ2-1	-	-	TGTGCCAGCAGCCCGACCCCAGGGCGCTCCTACAATGAGCAGTTCTTC	CASSPTPGRSYNEQFF
TRBV10-3	TRBJ2-7	-	TRBD1	TGTGCCATCCGAAGGACAGGAGAGTACGAGCAGTACTTC	CAIRRTGEYEQYF
TRBV7-2	TRBJ2-1	-	TRBD2	TGTGCCAGCAGCCCAGCGGGGGCCCGGTACAATGAGCAGTTCTTC	CASSPAGARYNEQFF
TRBV11-2	TRBJ2-5	few	TRBD2	TGTGCCAGCAGCCCAGCCGGGACTAATGTGGAGACCCAGTACTTC	CASSPAGTNVETQYF
TRBV2	TRBJ2-3	-	TRBD1	TGTGCCAGCAGTCGGGACAGGGGGCCAGATACGCAGTATTTT	CASSRDRGPDTQYF
TRBV25-1	TRBJ2-3	few	-	TGTGCCACCAACGAGGGCGGTGGCGAGGACACAGATACGCAGTATTTT	CATNEGGGEDTDTQYF
TRBV15	TRBJ2-1	-	-	TGTGCCACCGGGGCCCCTGAGCAGTTCTTC	CATGAPEQFF
TRBV19	TRBJ1-6	-	-	TGTGCCAGTAGTATGAGCGGGGTTGTGAATTCACCCCTCCACTTT	CASSMSGVVNSPLHF
TRBV7-9	TRBJ1-6	-	TRBD1	TGTGCCAGCAGTTACGGACAGGGGTATTCACCCCTCCACTTT	CASSYGQGYSPLHF
TRBV6-1	TRBJ2-3	-	TRBD2	TGTGCCAGCAGTGAAGATGGAAGGAGGTCTAGCGGACGCACAGATACGCAGTATTTT	CASSEDGRRSSGRTDTQYF
TRBV2	TRBJ2-5	-	-	TGTGCCAGCAGGGGACTGGAGACCCAGTACTTC	CASRGLETQYF
TRBV4-1	TRBJ1-5	-	-	TGCGCCAGCAGCCAAGATTTAAGCCATAGCAATCAGCCCCAGCATTTT	CASSQDLSHSNQPQHF
TRBV2	TRBJ2-3	-	TRBD1	TGTGCCAGCGGCCGGGACAGAAGCACAGATACGCAGTATTTT	CASGRDRSTDTQYF
TRBV30	TRBJ1-6	-	-	TGTGCCTGGAGTGGGAGCACCGATCATTCACCCCTCCACTTT	CAWSGSTDHSPLHF
TRBV2	TRBJ2-6	-	-	TGTGCCAGCAAGAGTAGCTCTGGGGCCAACGTCCTGACTTTC	CASKSSSGANVLTF
TRBV7-8	TRBJ1-5	-	-	TGTGCCAGCAGCTTAGCGAGGGTATCGCATCTTAATCAGCCCCAGCATTTT	CASSLARVSHLNQPQHF
TRBV9	TRBJ2-3	-	TRBD2	TGTGCCAGCATCATCGAGGGAGCTAGCGGCGACAGCACAGATACGCAGTATTTT	CASIIEGASGDSTDTQYF
TRBV4-3	TRBJ2-7	-	TRBD2	TGCGCCAGCAGCCAAGCTTGGGGGGGGGTCTCCTACGAGCAGTACTTC	CASSQAWGGVSYEQYF
TRBV4-2	TRBJ1-3	-	-	TGTGCCAGCAGCCCGGAGGGCAGCAATAACGGGGACACCATATATTTT	CASSPEGSNNGDTIYF
TRBV11-3	TRBJ2-5	few	TRBD2	TGTGCCAGCAGCTTAGGAGGGCTAGCGGGGGGGCAAGAGACCCAGTACTTC	CASSLGGLAGGQETQYF
TRBV5-8	TRBJ2-1	-	-	TGTGCCAGCAGCTTCAGGGCTGCGCAGTTCTTC	CASSFRAAQFF
TRBV4-2	TRBJ2-2	-	-	TGTGCCAGCAGCCAAGAGAGGAGCAGGGGGGCGGGCGGGGAGCTGTTTTTT	CASSQERSRGAGGELFF
TRBV4-3	TRBJ2-3	-	TRBD2	TGCGCCAGCAGCCGAAATATGGGACTAGCGGGTGTCGATACGCAGTATTTT	CASSRNMGLAGVDTQYF
TRBV21-1	TRBJ1-1	-	-	TGTGCCAGCAGCAAAGTAGTGAGAGGTGGGTCGTCGGACACTGAAGCTTTCTTT	CASSKVVRGGSSDTEAFF
TRBV9	TRBJ2-7	-	TRBD1	TGTGCCAGCAGCCCCCGACAGGGGGCTCCTCTCGAGCAGTACTTC	CASSPRQGAPLEQYF
TRBV6-5	TRBJ2-1	-	-	TGTGCCAGCAGTCCTCAGGGGTGGACCTACAATGAGCAGTTCTTC	CASSPQGWTYNEQFF
TRBV7-9	TRBJ2-5	once	-	TGTGCCAGCAGCTTCCCGGGACTCCGTGCCCAAGAGACCCAGTACTTC	CASSFPGLRAQETQYF
TRBV7-2	TRBJ2-3	-	TRBD1	TGTGCCAGCAGCTTGGGAGGAACAGGGGGCGCCCTCACAGATACGCAGTATTTT	CASSLGGTGGALTDTQYF
TRBV5-8	TRBJ2-2	-	TRBD1	TGTGCCAGCAGCTTTAAGGACAGGCTCGCGAACACCGGGGAGCTGTTTTTT	CASSFKDRLANTGELFF
TRBV20-1	TRBJ2-1	-	-	TGCAGTTCACAGACCCACAATGAGCAGTTCTTC	CSSQTHNEQFF
TRBV10-2	TRBJ1-6	-	-	TGCGCCAGCAAAACAGAGAGCTCCTATAATTCACCCCTCCACTTT	CASKTESSYNSPLHF